This T cell receptor (beta chain) emerged from a study of T cell responses to AZD1222 COVID-19 vaccine. As to this clone: Its antigen remains unknown.

Clones were read by immunoSEQ multiplex PCR, and TCRdb kept only the in-frame ones, dropping some. This sample yields approximately 100,000 clones, of which around 90% are seen a single time; roughly 17% belongs to the top ten. Study outcomes and limitations: Of the AZD1222 recipients, only 5 or 6 were seropositive at baseline. Reportedly, nearly half of unique spike TCRs recognized epitopes outside B.1.351/B.1.1.7 mutations. Repertoires were obtained solely post-peak T cell response. Spike-wide coverage was observed for vaccine-associated CD4 TCRs, with dominant responses at 160-218 and 743-854.

The clonotype originates from an adult in good health. The sequencing used peripheral blood, collected on day 0 of AZD1222 vaccination.

The DNA of the CDR3 is TGTGCCAGCAGTTTTCTGGGACGGCACACCGGGGAGCTGTTTTTT. Translating gives CASSFLGRHTGELFF. The genes are TRBV27 and TRBJ2-2; tentatively, D is TRBD1 or TRBD2 (5 bases each). Germline values: CDR1 MNHEY, CDR2 SMNVEV (reference sequence). The germline V and J ends were trimmed by 3 bases and 3 bases, with 11 bases remaining between them. The CDR3 has 15 amino acids.